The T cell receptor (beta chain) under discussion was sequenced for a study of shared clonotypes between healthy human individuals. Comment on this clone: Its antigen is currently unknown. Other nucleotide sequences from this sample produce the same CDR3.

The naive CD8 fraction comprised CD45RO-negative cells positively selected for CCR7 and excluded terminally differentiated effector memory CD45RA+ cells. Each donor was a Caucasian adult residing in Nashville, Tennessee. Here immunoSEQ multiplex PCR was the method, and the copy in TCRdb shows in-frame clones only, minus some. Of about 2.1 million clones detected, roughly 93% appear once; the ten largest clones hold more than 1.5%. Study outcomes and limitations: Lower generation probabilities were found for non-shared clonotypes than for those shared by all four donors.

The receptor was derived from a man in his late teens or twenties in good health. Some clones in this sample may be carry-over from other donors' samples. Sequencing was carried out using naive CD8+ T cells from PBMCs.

The CDR3 nucleotides are TGTGCCAGCAGTTTTCCGGCAGATACGCAGTATTTT. Translated: CASSFPADTQYF. The chain employs TRBV28 and TRBJ2-3, with D unclear. Between the trimmed V and J ends, which lost 3 bases and 4 bases, there was a span of 5 bases. This CDR3 has 12 amino acids. Germline CDR1 is MDHEN and CDR2 is SYDVKM.